Presented here are 27 T cell receptor beta chains from one specimen sequenced in a study of blood T cells in healthy people across ages. It was with a sample-barcoded 5' primer and a J-beta primer mix that a second PCR of about 6 to 12 cycles was run. Each CDR3 protein gets one entry after TCRdb re-called the 5' RACE reads with MiXCR. The sample yields roughly 790,000 distinct CDR3 sequences, roughly two fifths seen once. The material sequenced was blood. These receptors all stem from a woman between 55 and 75 years old in good health.

This rearrangement joins TRBV2 to TRBJ1-2; the D gene is possibly TRBD1 (5 bases). The germline gives CDR1 SNHLY, CDR2 FYNNEI. V was shortened by 8 bases and J by 5 bases, with 15 bases between the two germline ends. This CDR3 has 13 residues. In DNA form, the CDR3 reads TGTGCCAGCGCCGAGGACAAACCTTATGGCTACACCTTC. Protein product: CASAEDKPYGYTF.

The chain recombines TRBV9 with TRBJ1-2; TRBD1 is a possible D gene (6 bases). This CDR3 has 14 residues. Trimming pared 2 bases from V and 2 bases from J, leaving 10 bases between. Germline V lookup: CDR1 SGDLS, CDR2 YYNGEE. The CDR3 is CASSVTGENYGYTF. The DNA of the CDR3 is TGTGCCAGCAGCGTGACAGGAGAGAACTATGGCTACACCTTC. Looking up the rest from reference TRBV9 and TRBJ1-2 gives the full variable domain: DSGVTQTPKHLITATGQRVTLRCSPRSGDLSVYWYQQSLDQGLQFLIQYYNGEERAKGNILERFSAQQFPDLHSELNLSSLELGDSALYFCASSVTGENYGYTFGSGTRLTVV.

The sample holds a few counts of this clonotype. This rearrangement joins TRBV7-7 to TRBJ2-7; tentative D call: TRBD1 (6 bases). Per the germline V gene, CDR1 is SSHAT and CDR2 is FNYEAQ (reference sequence). CDR3 size: 13 residues. Trimming shortened V by 5 bases and J by 6 bases, and 14 bases separated the two germline ends. The CDR3 protein is CASSAHTGSEQYF. The CDR3 bases are TGTGCCAGCAGCGCCCACACAGGGTCCGAGCAGTACTTC.

The chain couples TRBV28 to TRBJ2-3, with D perhaps matching TRBD2 (6 bases). Germline assignment: CDR1 MDHEN and CDR2 SYDVKM. Trimming cost V 5 bases and J 0 bases, with 18 bases left between them. The CDR3 is 17 amino acids. The CDR3 reads CASSTSDRGASTDTQYF. DNA of the CDR3: TGTGCCAGCAGTACCTCAGATCGCGGGGCGAGCACAGATACGCAGTATTTT.

This clonotype came up a few times. This chain links TRBV5-1 with TRBJ1-6, with TRBD1 matching 7 bases. This CDR3 contains 16 residues. J was trimmed by 6 bases and V by 3 bases; bases with no gene match: 9. Germline values: CDR1 SGHRS, CDR2 YFSETQ. CDR3 loop: CASSWTGDNSNSPLHF. The DNA for the CDR3 is TGCGCCAGCAGCTGGACAGGCGACAATTCTAATTCACCCCTCCACTTT.

This clonotype was counted between two and nine times. The J gene is TRBJ1-2, the V gene TRBV29-1, with D possibly TRBD1 on 5 matching bases. V lost 8 bases to trimming and J lost 4 bases, with 11 bases between them. There are 11 residues in the CDR3. CDR1 SQVTM and CDR2 ANQGSEA come from the germline V gene. In DNA, the CDR3 is TGCAGCCTAGGGACGATCTATGGCTACACCTTC. Encoded protein: CSLGTIYGYTF.

The chain employs TRBV29-1 and TRBJ1-2, with TRBD1 matching 10 bases. Germline V gene data show CDR1 as SQVTM and CDR2 as ANQGSEA. The trim removed 2 bases at V and 8 bases at J, leaving 11 bases unmatched. The CDR3 covers 15 residues. CDR3 in DNA: TGCAGCGTTGAAACCCGGGACAGGGGACCTAACGGCTACACCTTC. Translation gives CSVETRDRGPNGYTF.

V is TRBV12-3 or TRBV12-4 and J is TRBJ2-5; no clear D. Trimming removed 2 bases at V and 4 bases at J, with 8 bases between. The CDR3 is 13 amino acids. In nucleotides, the CDR3 is TGTGCCAGCAGTTTACCCCCGGGAGAGACCCAGTACTTC. As protein: CASSLPPGETQYF.

This clonotype was found once. A read error may explain this, as a much larger clone is one base away. The chain uses TRBV7-2 and TRBJ2-5; D possibly corresponds to TRBD2 (6 bases). The assigned J gene may be wrong: the sequence end matches TRBJ2-7 better. Looked up from germline, CDR1 is SGHTA and CDR2 is FQGNSA. There are 13 residues in the CDR3. The chain's CDR3 is CANSNSGPYEQYF. The CDR3 region has the DNA TGTGCCAACAGCAATAGCGGACCCTACGAGCAGTACTTC.

This clonotype was counted a few times. The J gene is TRBJ2-3, the V gene TRBV11-1; 8 bases agree with TRBD2. CDR3 length: 16 amino acids. V lost 6 bases and J lost 0; bases outside the gene matches: 8. Germline V gene lookup returns CDR1 SGHAT and CDR2 FQDESV (reference sequence). In nucleotides, the CDR3 is TGTGCCAGCAGGGGTACTAGCGGACTTAGCACAGATACGCAGTATTTT. This gives the protein CASRGTSGLSTDTQYF.

The genes are TRBV12-3 or TRBV12-4 and TRBJ1-2; the D gene is possibly TRBD1 (5 bases). This CDR3 is 14 amino acids long. With 6 bases removed from V and 8 bases from J, the gap between germline ends came to 19 bases. DNA for the CDR3: TGTGCCAGCAGCGTGGGGCAGAACCGAGAAGGCTACACCTTC. Amino acids: CASSVGQNREGYTF.

This clonotype was seen a handful of times. The rearrangement uses TRBV5-6 and TRBJ2-3; TRBD2 is a possible D gene (5 bases). The CDR3 spans 16 residues. Germline values: CDR1 SGHDT, CDR2 YYEEEE. The ends were cut back, 1 base at V and 6 bases at J, with 18 bases in the middle. The CDR3: CASSLLTGKMGDTQYF. CDR3 sequence (DNA): TGTGCCAGCAGCTTGCTGACCGGGAAAATGGGGGATACGCAGTATTTT.

CDR3 nucleotides: TGTGCCAGCAGCGTGCCGGGGGGCGCGGAGACCCAGTACTTC. Protein: CASSVPGGAETQYF. V and J are TRBV7-2 and TRBJ2-5, with D tentatively TRBD2 (7 bases). V was trimmed by 5 bases and J by 5 bases, leaving 15 bases between them. This CDR3 spans 14 amino acids. Germline lookup yields CDR1 SGHTA and CDR2 FQGNSA.

This clonotype has at least ten counts. This may be a read error: a much more frequent sequence differs by one nucleotide. The chain is built from TRBV7-2 and TRBJ2-7; TRBD2 aligns across 7 bases. There are 13 residues in the CDR3. The germline CDR1 and CDR2 sequences are SGHTA and FQGNSA. J was trimmed by 7 bases and V by 0 bases; bases with no gene match: 3. The CDR3 region has the DNA TGTGCCAGCAGCTTAGCACTAGCGTATGAGCAGTACTTC. Amino acids: CASSLALAYEQYF.

The CDR3 region is CASSLDLRKTQYF. CDR3 sequence (DNA): TGTGCCAGCAGCTTAGATCTTAGGAAGACCCAGTACTTC. The chain is built from TRBV7-2 and TRBJ2-5; D not certain. This CDR3 region has 13 residues. V dropped 1 base and J dropped 6 bases, with 9 bases sitting between them. Per the germline V gene, CDR1 is SGHTA and CDR2 is FQGNSA.

At least ten counts were recorded for this clonotype. In nucleotides, the CDR3 is TGCAGTGCCCTGACTAGCGGGACCTCCGGGGAGCTGTTTTTT. Protein sequence: CSALTSGTSGELFF. The genes are TRBV20-1 and TRBJ2-2; 11 bases map to TRBD2. The germline CDR1 and CDR2 sequences are DFQATT and SNEGSKA (reference sequence). The CDR3 consists of 14 residues. The trim removed 6 bases at V and 6 bases at J, leaving 6 bases unmatched.

J is TRBJ2-1 and V is TRBV6-1; the D is unclear. Germline lookup yields CDR1 MNHNS and CDR2 SASEGT. There are 15 residues in the CDR3. V shed 8 bases and J shed 5 bases, with 19 bases lying between them. DNA for the CDR3: TGTGCCAGCCTTCTCTTCGCGACTTTGGACAATGAGCAGTTCTTC. Protein product: CASLLFATLDNEQFF.

This clonotype was detected a few times. The chain uses TRBV10-3 and TRBJ2-5; D call uncertain. CDR1 and CDR2 from the germline V gene are ENHRY and SYGVKD. The CDR3 is made up of 13 amino acids. Deletions cut 7 bases from V and 5 bases from J, with 14 bases between. The CDR3 loop is CAITPGQTETQYF. DNA of the CDR3: TGTGCCATCACCCCCGGCCAGACGGAGACCCAGTACTTC.

This chain connects TRBV6-1 to TRBJ2-3; 10 bases align to TRBD2. CDR3 length: 17 amino acids. The ends lost 4 bases at V and 0 bases at J; junction bases unmatched: 7. CDR1 and CDR2 (germline): MNHNS, SASEGT. This CDR3 is CASSAVRTSGSTDTQYF. The CDR3 DNA reads TGTGCCAGCAGTGCTGTCCGGACTAGCGGCAGCACAGATACGCAGTATTTT.

In its sample, this clonotype was seen many times. This chain connects TRBV11-3 to TRBJ2-1, with a weak D call TRBD2 (6 bases). V shed 3 bases and J shed 2 bases, with 14 bases lying between them. The CDR3 sequence is 16 residues long. CDR1 and CDR2 (germline): SGHNT, YENEEA. The CDR3 coding sequence is TGTGCCAGCAGCTTGGGTGGTGGGGGGACCTACAATGAGCAGTTCTTC. It yields the protein CASSLGGGGTYNEQFF.

The gene calls are TRBV7-9 and TRBJ1-6, with D possibly TRBD1 on 5 matching bases. This CDR3 is 16 amino acids long. The ends were cut back, 0 bases at V and 6 bases at J, with 12 bases in the middle. In germline, CDR1 is SEHNR, CDR2 FQNEAQ (reference sequence). The CDR3 protein is CASSLAPTESNSPLHF. For the CDR3, the DNA is TGTGCCAGCAGCTTAGCCCCGACAGAGTCTAATTCACCCCTCCACTTT.

For this clonotype: A junction boundary mismatches the germline segment, possibly from a read error. CDR3 nucleotide sequence: TGTGCCAGCAGCCAGGGCCGGGACTACACAGATATGCAGTATTTT. Translated, it gives CASSQGRDYTDMQYF. The chain has TRBV4-2 and TRBJ2-3; 7 bases line up with TRBD2. The CDR3 sequence is 15 residues long. CDR1 and CDR2 (germline): LGHNA, YNFKEQ.

This clonotype was recorded a few times. This chain connects TRBV6-9 to TRBJ2-1, with D possibly being TRBD2 (5 bases). CDR1 is MNHGY and CDR2 is SVAAGI in the germline V gene. V lost 5 bases to trimming and J lost 3 bases, with 11 bases between them. The CDR3 has 14 residues. The CDR3 DNA reads as TGTGCCAGCAGTAAGGACGGAGGCTACAATGAGCAGTTCTTC. Translated: CASSKDGGYNEQFF.

This clonotype was counted only a few times. The genes are TRBV9 and TRBJ2-1, with 8 positions matching TRBD1. V was clipped by 3 bases and J by 2 bases; unmatched bases: 4. The CDR3 is 15 residues long. Per germline, CDR1 SGDLS and CDR2 YYNGEE. The CDR3 loop reads CASSAQGGTYNEQFF. The DNA for the CDR3 is TGTGCCAGCAGCGCACAGGGGGGTACCTACAATGAGCAGTTCTTC.

This clonotype was found once. This chain uses TRBV3-1 with TRBJ1-5; TRBD1 is a possible D gene (6 bases). This CDR3 has 15 residues. V lost 2 bases, J lost 4 bases, and 12 bases lay in between. Germline lookup yields CDR1 LGHDT and CDR2 YNNKEL (reference sequence). The CDR3 sequence is CASSQTGSGNQPQHF. The CDR3 DNA reads as TGTGCCAGCAGCCAAACAGGGAGCGGGAATCAGCCCCAGCATTTT.

The chain is built from TRBV20-1 and TRBJ1-2, with 8 nucleotides matching TRBD1. This CDR3 spans 13 amino acids. The junction had 6 bases not matched to a gene; V was cut back by 7 bases and J by 2 bases. Per germline, CDR1 DFQATT and CDR2 SNEGSKA (reference sequence). The CDR3 loop is CSGRAGGNYGYTF. CDR3 nucleotide sequence: TGCAGTGGGAGGGCAGGGGGCAACTATGGCTACACCTTC.

This clonotype was seen more than once but under ten times. This chain links TRBV12-3 or TRBV12-4 with TRBJ2-5, with unresolved D. Trimming shortened V by 5 bases and J by 5 bases, and 9 bases separated the two germline ends. The CDR3 is 12 residues long. The CDR3 loop reads CASSQNRETQYF. CDR3 nucleotide sequence: TGTGCCAGCAGTCAGAATAGGGAGACCCAGTACTTC.